A selection of T cell receptor beta chains follows, all from one sample in a study of shared clonotypes between healthy human individuals. The table came from immunoSEQ multiplex PCR; TCRdb's copy has only in-frame clones and leaves some out. The repertoire has around 2.1 million clones, 90% to 97% of them found once; the top ten carry around 0.13%. The material sequenced was naive CD4+ T cells sorted from blood. These receptors originate from a man aged 18 to 35 in good health. Both conserved end residues are part of each CDR3. Each record gives: J gene, V gene, CDR3 length, CDR3 protein.

j_call: TRBJ1-1
v_call: TRBV28
cdr3_length: 16
cdr3_aa: CASSSYGDGMNTEAFF

j_call: TRBJ1-2
v_call: TRBV18
cdr3_length: 16
cdr3_aa: CASSPIQGQYERGYTF

j_call: TRBJ2-7
v_call: TRBV5-1
cdr3_length: 15
cdr3_aa: CASSFGQVSSYEQYF

j_call: TRBJ2-2
v_call: TRBV28
cdr3_length: 15
cdr3_aa: CASSSGQVNTGELFF

j_call: TRBJ2-2
v_call: TRBV5-1
cdr3_length: 13
cdr3_aa: CASSFLETGELFF

j_call: TRBJ2-4
v_call: TRBV5-4
cdr3_length: 14
cdr3_aa: CASSPGTGLNIQYF

j_call: TRBJ1-2
v_call: TRBV5-1
cdr3_length: 14
cdr3_aa: CASSSGGGGYGYTF

j_call: TRBJ2-2
v_call: TRBV7-2
cdr3_length: 15
cdr3_aa: CASSLDRGFAGELFF

j_call: TRBJ2-2
v_call: TRBV5-4
cdr3_length: 16
cdr3_aa: CASSSWEGANTGELFF

j_call: TRBJ2-7
v_call: TRBV30
cdr3_length: 14
cdr3_aa: CAWPGTGSSYEQYF

j_call: TRBJ2-4
v_call: TRBV6-4
cdr3_length: 18
cdr3_aa: CASSDPHRTGGCENIQYF

j_call: TRBJ1-1
v_call: TRBV5-1
cdr3_length: 16
cdr3_aa: CASSLEQGRAVTEAFF

j_call: TRBJ1-2
v_call: TRBV6-5
cdr3_length: 13
cdr3_aa: CASSQATLRGYTF

j_call: TRBJ2-7
v_call: TRBV18
cdr3_length: 14
cdr3_aa: CASSPTSSAYEQYF

j_call: TRBJ1-6
v_call: TRBV6-6
cdr3_length: 13
cdr3_aa: CASSMGPNSPLHF

j_call: TRBJ1-3
v_call: TRBV7-2
cdr3_length: 15
cdr3_aa: CASSESRGPGNTIYF

j_call: TRBJ2-7
v_call: TRBV4-1
cdr3_length: 16
cdr3_aa: CASSQGTSGLSYEQYF

j_call: TRBJ2-3
v_call: TRBV5-1
cdr3_length: 14
cdr3_aa: CATSRGGSTDTQYF

j_call: TRBJ1-5
v_call: TRBV28
cdr3_length: 16
cdr3_aa: CASSPFMAGGGQPQHF

j_call: TRBJ2-3
v_call: TRBV30
cdr3_length: 15
cdr3_aa: CAWSVLSGVTDTQYF

j_call: TRBJ2-3
v_call: TRBV5-1
cdr3_length: 15
cdr3_aa: CASSLEGGRADTQYF

j_call: TRBJ2-5
v_call: TRBV28
cdr3_length: 16
cdr3_aa: CASSSTSWAQQETQYF

j_call: TRBJ1-1
v_call: TRBV27
cdr3_length: 15
cdr3_aa: CASSALTGVNTEAFF

j_call: TRBJ2-1
v_call: TRBV18
cdr3_length: 15
cdr3_aa: CASSPAAGANNEQFF

j_call: TRBJ1-4
v_call: TRBV4-1
cdr3_length: 14
cdr3_aa: CASSQEWADEKLFF

j_call: TRBJ1-6
v_call: TRBV18
cdr3_length: 13
cdr3_aa: CASSGTGNSPLHF

j_call: TRBJ2-7
v_call: TRBV6-5
cdr3_length: 13
cdr3_aa: CASSRGQGGEQYF

j_call: TRBJ1-5
v_call: TRBV2
cdr3_length: 15
cdr3_aa: CASSEGRTDNQPQHF

j_call: TRBJ2-4
v_call: TRBV7-2
cdr3_length: 16
cdr3_aa: CASSLGGWEVKNIQYF

j_call: TRBJ1-1
v_call: TRBV18
cdr3_length: 13
cdr3_aa: CASSLDTNTEAFF

j_call: TRBJ1-3
v_call: TRBV7-9
cdr3_length: 14
cdr3_aa: CASSSRDRVNTIYF

j_call: TRBJ1-3
v_call: TRBV30
cdr3_length: 15
cdr3_aa: CAWSRVHHSGNTIYF

j_call: TRBJ1-6
v_call: TRBV6-6
cdr3_length: 14
cdr3_aa: CASALGGDNSPLHF

j_call: TRBJ1-1
v_call: TRBV2
cdr3_length: 14
cdr3_aa: CASSLDSMNTEAFF

j_call: TRBJ1-2
v_call: TRBV4-1
cdr3_length: 14
cdr3_aa: CASSPRGEYNGYTF

j_call: TRBJ1-1
v_call: TRBV7-3
cdr3_length: 13
cdr3_aa: CASSLRQGARAFF

j_call: TRBJ2-3
v_call: TRBV2
cdr3_length: 11
cdr3_aa: CASSETDTQYF

j_call: TRBJ1-2
v_call: TRBV5-4
cdr3_length: 14
cdr3_aa: CASSAGDTLYGYTF

j_call: TRBJ2-3
v_call: TRBV6-6
cdr3_length: 16
cdr3_aa: CASSRGMGGGPDTQYF

j_call: TRBJ1-6
v_call: TRBV28
cdr3_length: 15
cdr3_aa: CASSSPLTAGSPLHF

j_call: TRBJ1-6
v_call: TRBV18
cdr3_length: 16
cdr3_aa: CASSPLGQWGDSPLHF

j_call: TRBJ1-5
v_call: TRBV2
cdr3_length: 15
cdr3_aa: CASSLRTGKDQPQHF

j_call: TRBJ1-5
v_call: TRBV2
cdr3_length: 13
cdr3_aa: CASSEEHNQPQHF

j_call: TRBJ2-3
v_call: TRBV30
cdr3_length: 14
cdr3_aa: CAWSDRVRADTQYF

j_call: TRBJ1-5
v_call: TRBV9
cdr3_length: 13
cdr3_aa: CASSTASNQPQHF

j_call: TRBJ1-6
v_call: TRBV18
cdr3_length: 12
cdr3_aa: CASSSLNSPLHF

j_call: TRBJ2-3
v_call: TRBV7-2
cdr3_length: 14
cdr3_aa: CASSSLQGTDTQYF

j_call: TRBJ1-2
v_call: TRBV4-1
cdr3_length: 15
cdr3_aa: CASSQEGYTNYGYTF

j_call: TRBJ2-3
v_call: TRBV4-3
cdr3_length: 15
cdr3_aa: CASSQGQQVTDTQYF

j_call: TRBJ1-1
v_call: TRBV5-1
cdr3_length: 13
cdr3_aa: CASSLEVGTEAFF

j_call: TRBJ2-3
v_call: TRBV5-1
cdr3_length: 18
cdr3_aa: CASSFGRPLAASTDTQYF

j_call: TRBJ2-3
v_call: TRBV29-1
cdr3_length: 14
cdr3_aa: CSVTRTSGTDTQYF

j_call: TRBJ1-1
v_call: TRBV5-8
cdr3_length: 16
cdr3_aa: CASNFGPGQGGTEAFF

j_call: TRBJ2-1
v_call: TRBV5-4
cdr3_length: 16
cdr3_aa: CASSLAGSGIPNEQFF

j_call: TRBJ1-2
v_call: TRBV6-6
cdr3_length: 14
cdr3_aa: CASTPGGANYGYTF

j_call: TRBJ1-6
v_call: TRBV30
cdr3_length: 16
cdr3_aa: CAWSVGQAWGNSPLHF

j_call: TRBJ2-7
v_call: TRBV5-4
cdr3_length: 14
cdr3_aa: CASSFSGASYEQYF

j_call: TRBJ2-7
v_call: TRBV5-5
cdr3_length: 16
cdr3_aa: CASSLAGLEARGEQYF

j_call: TRBJ1-1
v_call: TRBV9
cdr3_length: 14
cdr3_aa: CASSVSPANTEAFF

j_call: TRBJ2-5
v_call: TRBV6-5
cdr3_length: 15
cdr3_aa: CASSSPRRGQETQYF